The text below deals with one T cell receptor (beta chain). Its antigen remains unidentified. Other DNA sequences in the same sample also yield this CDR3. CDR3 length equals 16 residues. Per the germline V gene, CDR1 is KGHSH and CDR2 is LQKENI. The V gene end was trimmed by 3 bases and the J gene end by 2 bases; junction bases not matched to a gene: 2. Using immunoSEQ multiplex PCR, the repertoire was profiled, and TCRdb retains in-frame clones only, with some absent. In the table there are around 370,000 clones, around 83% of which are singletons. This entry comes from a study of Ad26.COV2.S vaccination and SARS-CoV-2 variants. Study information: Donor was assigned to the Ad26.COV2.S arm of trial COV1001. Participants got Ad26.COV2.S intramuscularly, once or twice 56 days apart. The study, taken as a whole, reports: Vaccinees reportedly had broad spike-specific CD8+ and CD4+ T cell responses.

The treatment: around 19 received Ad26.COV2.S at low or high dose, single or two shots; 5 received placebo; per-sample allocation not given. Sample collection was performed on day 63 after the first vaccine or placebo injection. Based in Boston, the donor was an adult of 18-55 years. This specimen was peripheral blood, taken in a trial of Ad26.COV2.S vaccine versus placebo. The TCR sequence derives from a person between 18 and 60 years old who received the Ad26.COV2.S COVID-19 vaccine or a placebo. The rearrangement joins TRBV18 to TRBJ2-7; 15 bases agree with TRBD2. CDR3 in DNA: TGTGCCAGCTCACCGGGACTAGCGGGGGGAACCTACGAGCAGTACTTC. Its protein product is CASSPGLAGGTYEQYF. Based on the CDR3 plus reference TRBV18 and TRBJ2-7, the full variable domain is NAGVMQNPRHLVRRRGQEARLRCSPMKGHSHVYWYRQLPEEGLKFMVYLQKENIIDESGMPKERFSAEFPKEGPSILRIQQVVRGDSAAYFCASSPGLAGGTYEQYFGPGTRLTVT.